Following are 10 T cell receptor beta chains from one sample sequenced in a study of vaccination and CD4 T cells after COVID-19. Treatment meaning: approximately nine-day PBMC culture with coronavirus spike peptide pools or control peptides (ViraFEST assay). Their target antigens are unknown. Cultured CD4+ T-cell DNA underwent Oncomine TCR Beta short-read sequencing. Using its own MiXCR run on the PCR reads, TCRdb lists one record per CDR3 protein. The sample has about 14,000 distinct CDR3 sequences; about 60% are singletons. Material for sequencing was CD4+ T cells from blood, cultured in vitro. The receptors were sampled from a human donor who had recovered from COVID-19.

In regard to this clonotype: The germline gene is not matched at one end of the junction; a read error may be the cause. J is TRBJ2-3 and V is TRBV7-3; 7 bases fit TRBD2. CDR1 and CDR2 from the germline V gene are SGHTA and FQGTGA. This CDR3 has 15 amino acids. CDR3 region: CASSPRGGSTDTQYF. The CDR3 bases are TGTGCCAGCAGCCCACGGGGCGGGAGCACGGATACGCAGTATTTT.

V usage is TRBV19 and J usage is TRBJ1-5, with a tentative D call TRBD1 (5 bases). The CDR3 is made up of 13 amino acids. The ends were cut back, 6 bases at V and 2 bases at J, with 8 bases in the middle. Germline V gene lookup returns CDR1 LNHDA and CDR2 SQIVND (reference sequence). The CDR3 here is CASRGPGNQPQHF. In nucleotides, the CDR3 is TGTGCCAGTAGGGGGCCTGGCAATCAGCCCCAGCATTTT.

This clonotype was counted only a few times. CDR3: CASHLQVNYGYTF. The CDR3 DNA sequence: TGTGCCAGCCATTTACAGGTTAACTATGGCTACACCTTC. V gene TRBV2 combines with J gene TRBJ1-2; TRBD1 is a possible D gene (5 bases). V lost 8 bases, J lost 1 base, and 11 bases lay in between. The CDR3 length is 13 residues. The V gene's germline CDR1 is SNHLY and CDR2 FYNNEI. Full variable domain (missing parts from reference TRBV2 and TRBJ1-2): EPEVTQTPSHQVTQMGQEVILRCVPISNHLYFYWYRQILGQKVEFLVSFYNNEISEKSEIFDDQFSVERPDGSNFTLKIRSTKLEDSAMYFCASHLQVNYGYTFGSGTRLTVV.

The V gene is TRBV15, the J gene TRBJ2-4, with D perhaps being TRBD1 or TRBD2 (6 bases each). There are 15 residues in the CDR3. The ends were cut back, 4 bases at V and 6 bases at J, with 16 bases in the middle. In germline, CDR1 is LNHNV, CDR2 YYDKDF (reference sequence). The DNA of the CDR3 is TGTGCCACCAGCACCAGACGCGGGACAAGAAACATTCAGTACTTC. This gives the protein CATSTRRGTRNIQYF.

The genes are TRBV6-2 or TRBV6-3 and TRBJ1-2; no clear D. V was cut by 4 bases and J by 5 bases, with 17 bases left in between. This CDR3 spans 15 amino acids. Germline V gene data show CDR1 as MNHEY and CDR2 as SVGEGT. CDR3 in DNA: TGTGCCAGCAGTTTCCGACGGACGTTAGATTATGGCTACACCTTC. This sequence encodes CASSFRRTLDYGYTF.

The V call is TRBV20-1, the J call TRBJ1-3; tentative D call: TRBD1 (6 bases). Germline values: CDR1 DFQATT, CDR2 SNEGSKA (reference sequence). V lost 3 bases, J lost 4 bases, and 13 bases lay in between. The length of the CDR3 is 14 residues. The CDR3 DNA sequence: TGCAGTGCTAGTGGACAGAGACGCGGAAACACCATATATTTT. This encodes CSASGQRRGNTIYF.

CDR3 protein: CASSLEYSNSPLHF. The CDR3, as DNA: TGTGCCAGCAGCTTAGAGTATAGTAATTCACCCCTCCACTTT. V is TRBV7-2 and J is TRBJ1-6; no clear D gene. The CDR3 contains 14 residues. Deletions cut 1 base from V and 6 bases from J, with 7 bases between. CDR1 SGHTA and CDR2 FQGNSA come from the germline V gene.

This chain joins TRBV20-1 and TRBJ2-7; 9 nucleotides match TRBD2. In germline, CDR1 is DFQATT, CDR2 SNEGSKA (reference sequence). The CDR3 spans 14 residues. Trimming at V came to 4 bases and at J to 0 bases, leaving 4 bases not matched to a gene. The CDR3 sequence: CSANSGRSSYEQYF. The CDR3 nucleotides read TGCAGTGCTAACAGCGGGAGGTCCTCCTACGAGCAGTACTTC.

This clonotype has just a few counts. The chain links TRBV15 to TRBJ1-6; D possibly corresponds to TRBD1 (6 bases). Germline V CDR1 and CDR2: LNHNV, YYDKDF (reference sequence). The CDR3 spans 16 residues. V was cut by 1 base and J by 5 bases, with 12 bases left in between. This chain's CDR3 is CATSRGQGLNNSPLHF. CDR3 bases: TGTGCCACCAGCAGAGGTCAGGGGCTGAATAATTCACCCCTCCACTTT. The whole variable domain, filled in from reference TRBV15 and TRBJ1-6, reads DAMVIQNPRYQVTQFGKPVTLSCSQTLNHNVMYWYQQKSSQAPKLLFHYYDKDFNNEADTPDNFQSRRPNTSFCFLDIRSPGLGDTAMYLCATSRGQGLNNSPLHFGNGTRLTVT.

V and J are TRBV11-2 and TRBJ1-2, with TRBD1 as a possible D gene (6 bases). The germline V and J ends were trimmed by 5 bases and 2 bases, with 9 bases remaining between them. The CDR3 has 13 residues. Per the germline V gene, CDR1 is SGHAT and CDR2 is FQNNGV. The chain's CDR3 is CASSRDRNYGYTF. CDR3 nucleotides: TGTGCCAGCAGCCGAGACAGGAACTATGGCTACACCTTC.